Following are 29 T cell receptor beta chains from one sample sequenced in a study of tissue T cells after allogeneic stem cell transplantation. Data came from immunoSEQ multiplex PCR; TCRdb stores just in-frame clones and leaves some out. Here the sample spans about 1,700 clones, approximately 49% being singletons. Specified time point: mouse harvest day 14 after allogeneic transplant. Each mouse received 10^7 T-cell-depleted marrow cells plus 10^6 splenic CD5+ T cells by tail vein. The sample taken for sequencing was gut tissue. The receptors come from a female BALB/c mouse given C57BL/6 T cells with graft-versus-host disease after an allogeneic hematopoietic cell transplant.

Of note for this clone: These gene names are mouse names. The CDR3 reads CASSLDSNTGQLYF. The DNA read from the CDR3 is TGTGCCAGCAGTCTAGACAGTAACACCGGGCAGCTCTAC. The V gene is TRBV26, the J gene TRBJ2-2, with a tentative D call TRBD1 (5 bases). The read stops 1 residue short of the end of the CDR3; the missing end is completed from the germline J gene. V gave up 3 bases and J gave up 2 bases, with 7 bases separating them. This CDR3 is built from 14 residues. Germline assignment: CDR1 KGHPV and CDR2 FQNQEV (reference sequence).

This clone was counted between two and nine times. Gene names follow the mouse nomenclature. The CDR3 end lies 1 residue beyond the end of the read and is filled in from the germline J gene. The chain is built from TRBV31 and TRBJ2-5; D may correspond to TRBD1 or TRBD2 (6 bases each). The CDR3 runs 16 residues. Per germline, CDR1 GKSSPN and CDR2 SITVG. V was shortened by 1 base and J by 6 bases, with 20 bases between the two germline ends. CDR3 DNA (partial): TGTGCCTGGAGTCCCGGACTGTGGGGGCCGCGGGACACCCAGTAC. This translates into CAWSPGLWGPRDTQY. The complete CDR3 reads CAWSPGLWGPRDTQYF.

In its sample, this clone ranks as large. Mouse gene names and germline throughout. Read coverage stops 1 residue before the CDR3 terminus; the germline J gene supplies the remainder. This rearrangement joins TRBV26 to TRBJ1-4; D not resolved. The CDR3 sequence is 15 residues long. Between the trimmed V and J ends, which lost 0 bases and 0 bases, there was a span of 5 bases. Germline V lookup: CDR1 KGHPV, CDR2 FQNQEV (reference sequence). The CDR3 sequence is CASSLSRISNERLFF. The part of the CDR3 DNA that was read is TGTGCCAGCAGTCTGTCGAGGATTTCCAACGAAAGATTATTT.

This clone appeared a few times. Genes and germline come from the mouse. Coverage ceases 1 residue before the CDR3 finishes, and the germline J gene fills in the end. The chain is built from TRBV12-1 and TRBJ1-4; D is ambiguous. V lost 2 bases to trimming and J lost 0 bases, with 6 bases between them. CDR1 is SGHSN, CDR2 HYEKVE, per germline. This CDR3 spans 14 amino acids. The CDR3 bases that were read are TGTGCCAGCTCTCCCGGTATTTCCAACGAAAGATTATTT. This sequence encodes CASSPGISNERLF. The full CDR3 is CASSPGISNERLFF.

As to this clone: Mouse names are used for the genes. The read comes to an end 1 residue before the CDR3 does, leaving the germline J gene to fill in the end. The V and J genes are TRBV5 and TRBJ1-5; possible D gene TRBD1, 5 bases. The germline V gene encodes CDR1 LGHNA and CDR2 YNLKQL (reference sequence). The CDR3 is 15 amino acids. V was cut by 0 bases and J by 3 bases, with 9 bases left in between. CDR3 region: CASSQDQGGNQAPLF. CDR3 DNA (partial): TGTGCCAGCAGCCAAGATCAGGGCGGCAACCAGGCTCCGCTT.

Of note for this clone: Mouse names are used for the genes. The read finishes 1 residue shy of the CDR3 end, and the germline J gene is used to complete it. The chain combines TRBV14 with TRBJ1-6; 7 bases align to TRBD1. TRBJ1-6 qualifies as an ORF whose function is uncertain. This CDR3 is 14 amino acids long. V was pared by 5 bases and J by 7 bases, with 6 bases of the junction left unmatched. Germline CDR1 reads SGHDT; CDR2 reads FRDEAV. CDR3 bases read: TGTGCCAGCAGCCCGACAGGGTTCAATTCGCCCCTCTAC. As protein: CASSPTGFNSPLY. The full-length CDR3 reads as CASSPTGFNSPLYF.

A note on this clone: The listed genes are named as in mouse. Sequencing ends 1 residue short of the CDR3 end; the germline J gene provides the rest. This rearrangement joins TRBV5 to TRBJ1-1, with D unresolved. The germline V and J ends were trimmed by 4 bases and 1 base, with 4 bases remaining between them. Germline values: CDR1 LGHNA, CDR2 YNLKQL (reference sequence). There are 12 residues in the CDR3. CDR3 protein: CASSLINTEVFF. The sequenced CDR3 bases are TGTGCCAGCAGCCTAATAAACACAGAAGTCTTC.

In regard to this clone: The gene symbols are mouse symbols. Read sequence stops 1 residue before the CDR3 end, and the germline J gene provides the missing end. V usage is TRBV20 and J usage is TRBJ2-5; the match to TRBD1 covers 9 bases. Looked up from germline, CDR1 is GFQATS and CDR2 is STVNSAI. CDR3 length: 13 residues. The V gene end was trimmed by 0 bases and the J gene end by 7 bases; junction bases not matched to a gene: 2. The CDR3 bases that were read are TGTGGTGCTAGGGAACAGGGGGCCTACACCCAGTAC. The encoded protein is CGAREQGAYTQY. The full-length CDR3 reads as CGAREQGAYTQYF.

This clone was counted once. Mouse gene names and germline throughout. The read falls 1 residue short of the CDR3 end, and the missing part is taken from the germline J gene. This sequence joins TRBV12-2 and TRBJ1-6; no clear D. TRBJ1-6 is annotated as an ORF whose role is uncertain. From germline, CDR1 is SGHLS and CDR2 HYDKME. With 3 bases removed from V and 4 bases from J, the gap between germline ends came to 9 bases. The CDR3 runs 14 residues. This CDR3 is CASSATYYNSPLYF. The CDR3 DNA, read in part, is TGTGCCAGCTCTGCGACATATTATAATTCGCCCCTCTAC.

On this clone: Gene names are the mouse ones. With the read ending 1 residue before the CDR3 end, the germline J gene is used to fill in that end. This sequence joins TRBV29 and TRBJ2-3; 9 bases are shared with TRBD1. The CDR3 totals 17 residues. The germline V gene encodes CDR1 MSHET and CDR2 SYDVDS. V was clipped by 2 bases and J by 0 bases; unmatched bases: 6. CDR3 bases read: TGTGCTAGCAGTTTACCCCGACAGGGGGAAAGTGCAGAAACGCTGTAT. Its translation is CASSLPRQGESAETLY. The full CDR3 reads CASSLPRQGESAETLYF.

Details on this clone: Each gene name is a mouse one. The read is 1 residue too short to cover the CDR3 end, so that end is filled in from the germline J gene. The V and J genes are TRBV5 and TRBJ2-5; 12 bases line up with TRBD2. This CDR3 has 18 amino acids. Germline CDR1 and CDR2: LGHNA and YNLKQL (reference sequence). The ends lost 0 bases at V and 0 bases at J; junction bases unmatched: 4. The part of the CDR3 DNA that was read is TGTGCCAGCAGCCAAGATGAGGGACTGGGGGGTAACCAAGACACCCAGTAC. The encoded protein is CASSQDEGLGGNQDTQY. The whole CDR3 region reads CASSQDEGLGGNQDTQYF.

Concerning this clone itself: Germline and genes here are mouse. The CDR3 DNA, read in part, is TGTGCCAGCAGGACAGGGGGCAACTCCGACTACACC. This gives the protein CASRTGGNSDYT. The entire CDR3 reads CASRTGGNSDYTF. The gene calls are TRBV24 and TRBJ1-2, with TRBD1 matching over 10 bases. Sequencing ends 1 residue short of the CDR3 end; the germline J gene provides the rest. This CDR3 is 13 amino acids long. V gave up 6 bases and J gave up 2 bases; unmatched junction bases: 0. CDR1 is KGHTA, CDR2 FRNEEI, per germline.

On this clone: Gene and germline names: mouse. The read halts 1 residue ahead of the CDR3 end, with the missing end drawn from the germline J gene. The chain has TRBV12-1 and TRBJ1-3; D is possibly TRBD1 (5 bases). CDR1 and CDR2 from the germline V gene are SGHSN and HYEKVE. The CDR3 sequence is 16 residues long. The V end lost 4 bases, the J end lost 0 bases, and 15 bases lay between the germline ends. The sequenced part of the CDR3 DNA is TGTGCCAGCTCCCCCACGGGGGGGAATTCTGGAAATACGCTCTAT. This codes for CASSPTGGNSGNTLY. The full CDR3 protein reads CASSPTGGNSGNTLYF.

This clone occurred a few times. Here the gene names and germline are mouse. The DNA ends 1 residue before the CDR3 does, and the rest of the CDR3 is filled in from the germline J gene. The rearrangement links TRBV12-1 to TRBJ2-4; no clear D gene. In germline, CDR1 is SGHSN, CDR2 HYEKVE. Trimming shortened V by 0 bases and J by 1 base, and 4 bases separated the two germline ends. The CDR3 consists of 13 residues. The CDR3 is CASSLEGQNTLYF. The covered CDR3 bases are TGTGCCAGCTCTCTCGAGGGTCAAAACACCTTGTAC.

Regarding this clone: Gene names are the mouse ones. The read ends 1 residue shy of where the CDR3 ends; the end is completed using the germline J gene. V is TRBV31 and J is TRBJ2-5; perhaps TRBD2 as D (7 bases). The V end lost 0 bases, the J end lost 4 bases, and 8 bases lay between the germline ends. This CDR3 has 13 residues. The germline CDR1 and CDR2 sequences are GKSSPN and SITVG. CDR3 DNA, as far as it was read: TGTGCCTGGAGTCTAGGGGGGGAAGACACCCAGTAC. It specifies CAWSLGGEDTQY. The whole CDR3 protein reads CAWSLGGEDTQYF.

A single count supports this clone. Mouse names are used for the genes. The CDR3 protein is CASSLWDRQDTQYF. The CDR3 DNA, read in part, is TGTGCCAGCAGTCTGTGGGACAGACAAGACACCCAGTAC. The chain carries TRBV26 and TRBJ2-5; 7 bases align to TRBD1. The read ends 1 residue early relative to the CDR3; the germline J gene fills the gap. The V gene end was trimmed by 1 base and the J gene end by 3 bases; junction bases not matched to a gene: 1. Per the germline V gene, CDR1 is KGHPV and CDR2 is FQNQEV (reference sequence). This CDR3 contains 14 residues.

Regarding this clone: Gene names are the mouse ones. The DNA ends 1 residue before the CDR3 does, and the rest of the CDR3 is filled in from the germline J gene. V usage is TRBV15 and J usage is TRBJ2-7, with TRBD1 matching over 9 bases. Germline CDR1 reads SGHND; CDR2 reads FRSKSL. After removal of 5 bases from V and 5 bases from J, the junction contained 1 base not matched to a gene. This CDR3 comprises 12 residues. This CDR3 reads CASSRTGDEQYF. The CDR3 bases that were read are TGTGCCAGCAGTCGGACAGGGGATGAACAGTAC.

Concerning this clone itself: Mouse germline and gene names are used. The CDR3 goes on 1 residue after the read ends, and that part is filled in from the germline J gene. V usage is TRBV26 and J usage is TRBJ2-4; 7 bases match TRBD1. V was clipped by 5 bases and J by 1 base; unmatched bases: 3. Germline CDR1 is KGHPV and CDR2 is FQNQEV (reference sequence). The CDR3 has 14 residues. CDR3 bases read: TGTGCCAGCAGTAGACAGGGTGGTCAAAACACCTTGTAC. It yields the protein CASSRQGGQNTLY. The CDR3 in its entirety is CASSRQGGQNTLYF. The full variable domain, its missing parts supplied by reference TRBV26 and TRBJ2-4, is NSKVIQTPRYLVKGQGQKAKMRCIPEKGHPVVFWYQQNKNNEFKFLINFQNQEVLQQIDMTEKRFSAECPSNSPCSLEIQSSEAGDSALYLCASSRQGGQNTLYFGAGTRLSVL.

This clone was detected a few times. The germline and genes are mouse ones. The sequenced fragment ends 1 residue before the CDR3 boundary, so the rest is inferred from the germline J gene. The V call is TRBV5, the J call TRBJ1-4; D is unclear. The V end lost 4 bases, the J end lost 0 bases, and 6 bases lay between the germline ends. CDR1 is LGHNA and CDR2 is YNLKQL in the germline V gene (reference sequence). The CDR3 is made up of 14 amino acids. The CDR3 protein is CASSLTFSNERLFF. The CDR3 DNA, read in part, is TGTGCCAGCAGCCTGACATTTTCCAACGAAAGATTATTT.

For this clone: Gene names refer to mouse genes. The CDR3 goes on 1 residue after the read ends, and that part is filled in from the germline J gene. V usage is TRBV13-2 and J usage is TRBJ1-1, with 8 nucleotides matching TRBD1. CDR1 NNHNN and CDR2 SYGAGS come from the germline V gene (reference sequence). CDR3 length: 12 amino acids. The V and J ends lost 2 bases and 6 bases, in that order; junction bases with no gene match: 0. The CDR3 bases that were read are TGTGCCAGCGGTGAGACAGGGGCAGAAGTCTTC. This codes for CASGETGAEVF. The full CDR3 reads CASGETGAEVFF.

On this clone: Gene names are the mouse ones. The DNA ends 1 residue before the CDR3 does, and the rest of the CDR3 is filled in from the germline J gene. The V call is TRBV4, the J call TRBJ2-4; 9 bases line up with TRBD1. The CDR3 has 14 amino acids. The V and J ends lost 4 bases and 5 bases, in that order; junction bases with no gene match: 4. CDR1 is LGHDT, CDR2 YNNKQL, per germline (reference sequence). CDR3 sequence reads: CASSLGQGGNTLYF. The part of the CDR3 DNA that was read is TGTGCCAGCAGCTTGGGACAGGGTGGAAACACCTTGTAC.

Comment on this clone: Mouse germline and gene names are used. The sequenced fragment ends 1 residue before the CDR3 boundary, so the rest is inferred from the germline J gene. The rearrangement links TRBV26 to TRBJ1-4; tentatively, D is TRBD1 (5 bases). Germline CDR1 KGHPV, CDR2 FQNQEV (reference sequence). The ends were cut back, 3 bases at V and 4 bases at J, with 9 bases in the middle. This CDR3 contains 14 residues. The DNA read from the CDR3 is TGTGCCAGCAGTCTATCAGGACACAACGAAAGATTATTT. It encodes CASSLSGHNERLF. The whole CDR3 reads CASSLSGHNERLFF.

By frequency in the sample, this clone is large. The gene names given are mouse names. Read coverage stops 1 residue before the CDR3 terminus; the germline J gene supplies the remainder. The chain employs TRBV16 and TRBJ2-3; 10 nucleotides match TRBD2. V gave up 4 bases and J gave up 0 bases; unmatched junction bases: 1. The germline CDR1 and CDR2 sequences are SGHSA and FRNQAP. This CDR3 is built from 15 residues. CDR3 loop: CASSWTGGSAETLYF. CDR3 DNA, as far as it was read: TGTGCAAGCAGCTGGACTGGGGGTAGTGCAGAAACGCTGTAT. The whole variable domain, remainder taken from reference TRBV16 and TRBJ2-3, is NAGVIQTPRHKVTGKGQEATLWCEPISGHSAVFWYRQTIVQGLEFLTYFRNQAPIDDSGMPKERFSAQMPNQSHSTLKIQSTQPQDSAVYLCASSWTGGSAETLYFGSGTRLTVL.

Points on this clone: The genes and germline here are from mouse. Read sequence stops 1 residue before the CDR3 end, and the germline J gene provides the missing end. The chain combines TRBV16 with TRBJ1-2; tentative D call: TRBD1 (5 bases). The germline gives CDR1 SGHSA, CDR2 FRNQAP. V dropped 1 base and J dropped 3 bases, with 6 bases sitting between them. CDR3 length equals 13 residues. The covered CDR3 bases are TGTGCAAGCAGCTTAGTGGGGGACTCCGACTACACC. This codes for CASSLVGDSDYT. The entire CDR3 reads CASSLVGDSDYTF.

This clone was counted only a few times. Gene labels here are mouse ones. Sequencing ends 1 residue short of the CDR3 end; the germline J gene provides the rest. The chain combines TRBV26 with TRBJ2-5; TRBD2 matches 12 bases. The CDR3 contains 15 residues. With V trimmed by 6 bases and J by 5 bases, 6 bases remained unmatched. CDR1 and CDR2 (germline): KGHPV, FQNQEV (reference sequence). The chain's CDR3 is CASSHGTGGLDTQYF. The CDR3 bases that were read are TGTGCCAGCAGCCATGGGACTGGGGGGTTAGACACCCAGTAC.

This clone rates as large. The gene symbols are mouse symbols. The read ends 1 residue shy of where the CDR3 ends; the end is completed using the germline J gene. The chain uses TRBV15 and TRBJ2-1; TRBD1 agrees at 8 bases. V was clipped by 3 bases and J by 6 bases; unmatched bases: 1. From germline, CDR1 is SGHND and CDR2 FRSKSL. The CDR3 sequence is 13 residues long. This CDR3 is CASSFDRGAEQFF. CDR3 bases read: TGTGCCAGCAGTTTTGACAGGGGTGCTGAGCAGTTC.

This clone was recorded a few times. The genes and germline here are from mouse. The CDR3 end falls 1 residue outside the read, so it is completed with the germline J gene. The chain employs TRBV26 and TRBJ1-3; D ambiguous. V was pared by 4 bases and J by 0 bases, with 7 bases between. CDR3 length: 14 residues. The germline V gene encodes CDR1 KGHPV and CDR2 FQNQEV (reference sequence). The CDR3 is CASSPGYSGNTLYF. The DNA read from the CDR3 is TGTGCCAGCAGTCCCGGATATTCTGGAAATACGCTCTAT.

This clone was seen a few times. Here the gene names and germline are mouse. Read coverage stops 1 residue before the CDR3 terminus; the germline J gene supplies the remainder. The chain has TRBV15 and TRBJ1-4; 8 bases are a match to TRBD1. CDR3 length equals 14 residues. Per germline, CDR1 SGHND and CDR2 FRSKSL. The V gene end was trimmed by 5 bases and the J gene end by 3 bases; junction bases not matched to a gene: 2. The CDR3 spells CASSRQGTNERLFF. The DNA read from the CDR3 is TGTGCCAGCAGTCGACAGGGGACCAACGAAAGATTATTT.

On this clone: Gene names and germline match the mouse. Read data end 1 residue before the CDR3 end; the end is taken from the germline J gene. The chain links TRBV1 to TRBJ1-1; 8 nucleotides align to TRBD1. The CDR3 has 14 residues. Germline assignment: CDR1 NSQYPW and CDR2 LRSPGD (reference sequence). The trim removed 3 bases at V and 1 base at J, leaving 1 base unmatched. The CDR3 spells CTCSATGANTEVFF. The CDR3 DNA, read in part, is TGCACCTGCAGTGCGACAGGGGCGAACACAGAAGTCTTC.